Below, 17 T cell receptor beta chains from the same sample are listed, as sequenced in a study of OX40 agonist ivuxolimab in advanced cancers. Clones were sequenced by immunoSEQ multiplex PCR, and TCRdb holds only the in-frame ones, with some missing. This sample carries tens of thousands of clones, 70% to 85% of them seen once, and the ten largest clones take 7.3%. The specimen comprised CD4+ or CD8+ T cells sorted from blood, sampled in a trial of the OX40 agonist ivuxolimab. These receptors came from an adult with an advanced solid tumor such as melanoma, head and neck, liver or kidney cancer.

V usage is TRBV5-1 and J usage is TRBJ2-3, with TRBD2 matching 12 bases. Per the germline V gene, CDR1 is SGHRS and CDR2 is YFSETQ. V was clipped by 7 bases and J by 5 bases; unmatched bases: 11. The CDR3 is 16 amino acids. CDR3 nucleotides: TGCGCCAGCGCTGATCTAGCGGGAGGGCCGGGAGATACGCAGTATTTT. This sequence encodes CASADLAGGPGDTQYF.

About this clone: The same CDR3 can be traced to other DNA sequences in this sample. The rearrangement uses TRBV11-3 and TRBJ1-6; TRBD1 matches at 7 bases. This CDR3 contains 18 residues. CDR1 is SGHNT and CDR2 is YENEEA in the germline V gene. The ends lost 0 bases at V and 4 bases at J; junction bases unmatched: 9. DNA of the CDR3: TGTGCCAGCAGCTTAGATCAGGGGGGATCCTCTTATAATTCACCCCTCCACTTT. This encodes CASSLDQGGSSYNSPLHF.

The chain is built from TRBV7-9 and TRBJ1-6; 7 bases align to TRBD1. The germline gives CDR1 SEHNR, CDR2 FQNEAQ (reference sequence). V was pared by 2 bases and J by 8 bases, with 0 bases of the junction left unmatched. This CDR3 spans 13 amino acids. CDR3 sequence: CASSLTGDSPLHF. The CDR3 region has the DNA TGTGCCAGCAGCTTAACAGGGGATTCACCCCTCCACTTT.

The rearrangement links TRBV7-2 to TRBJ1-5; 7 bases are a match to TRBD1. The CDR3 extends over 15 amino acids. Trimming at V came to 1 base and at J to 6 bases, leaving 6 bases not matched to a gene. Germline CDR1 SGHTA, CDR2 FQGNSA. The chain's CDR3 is CASSLDSRGGQPQHF. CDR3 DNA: TGTGCCAGCAGCTTAGATTCCAGGGGGGGTCAGCCCCAGCATTTT.

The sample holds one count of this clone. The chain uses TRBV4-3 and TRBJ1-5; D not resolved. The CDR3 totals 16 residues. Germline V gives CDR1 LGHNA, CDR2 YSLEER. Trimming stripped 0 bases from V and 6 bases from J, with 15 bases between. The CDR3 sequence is CASSQEMGIGSQPQHF. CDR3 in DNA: TGCGCCAGCAGCCAAGAGATGGGGATAGGGAGTCAGCCCCAGCATTTT.

As DNA, the CDR3 is TGCGCCAGCAGCCATGGGACAGGGGAGGGCAATCAGCCCCAGCATTTT. Its protein is CASSHGTGEGNQPQHF. The chain couples TRBV4-3 to TRBJ1-5; 10 bases line up with TRBD1. CDR3 length: 16 residues. CDR1 and CDR2 (germline): LGHNA, YSLEER. After removal of 3 bases from V and 2 bases from J, the junction contained 4 bases not matched to a gene.

CDR3 bases: TGTGCCAGCAGCTTGGCCCGGGGCATACGACTAAGGAACACTGAAGCTTTCTTT. It translates to CASSLARGIRLRNTEAFF. The chain uses TRBV5-6 and TRBJ1-1, with a possible D match to TRBD1 (5 bases). The V gene's germline CDR1 is SGHDT and CDR2 YYEEEE. CDR3 length: 18 residues. The V end lost 0 bases, the J end lost 1 base, and 19 bases lay between the germline ends.

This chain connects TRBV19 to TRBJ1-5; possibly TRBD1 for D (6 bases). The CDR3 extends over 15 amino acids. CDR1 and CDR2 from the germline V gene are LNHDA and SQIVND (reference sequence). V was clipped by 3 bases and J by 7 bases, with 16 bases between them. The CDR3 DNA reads TGTGCCAGTAGTATCGGGGGGCTTAAAGGGCAGCCCCAGCATTTT. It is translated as CASSIGGLKGQPQHF.

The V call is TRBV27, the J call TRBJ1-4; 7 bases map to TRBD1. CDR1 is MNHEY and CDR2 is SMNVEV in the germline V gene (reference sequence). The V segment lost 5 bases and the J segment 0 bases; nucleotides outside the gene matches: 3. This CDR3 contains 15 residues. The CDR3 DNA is TGTGCCAGCAGTACTCAGGGGGCAACTAATGAAAAACTGTTTTTT. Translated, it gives CASSTQGATNEKLFF.

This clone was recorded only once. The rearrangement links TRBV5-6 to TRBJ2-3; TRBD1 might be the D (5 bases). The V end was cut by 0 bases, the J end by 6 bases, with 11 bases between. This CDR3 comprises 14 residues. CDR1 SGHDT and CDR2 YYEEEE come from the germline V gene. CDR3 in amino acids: CASSLERAGDTQYF. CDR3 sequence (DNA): TGTGCCAGCAGCTTGGAAAGGGCAGGGGATACGCAGTATTTT.

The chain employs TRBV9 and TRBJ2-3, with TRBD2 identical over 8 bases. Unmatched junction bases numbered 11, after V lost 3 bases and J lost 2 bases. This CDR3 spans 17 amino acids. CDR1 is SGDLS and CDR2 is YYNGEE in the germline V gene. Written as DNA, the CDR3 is TGTGCCAGCAGCGCCTCTGGCGCGGGGGGATTCACAGATACGCAGTATTTT. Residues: CASSASGAGGFTDTQYF.

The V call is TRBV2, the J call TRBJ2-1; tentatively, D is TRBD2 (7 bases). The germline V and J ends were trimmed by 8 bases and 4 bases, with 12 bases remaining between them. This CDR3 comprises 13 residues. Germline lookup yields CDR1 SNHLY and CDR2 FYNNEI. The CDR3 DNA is TGTGCCAGCGCTAGGGGGGGTTACAATGAGCAGTTCTTC. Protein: CASARGGYNEQFF. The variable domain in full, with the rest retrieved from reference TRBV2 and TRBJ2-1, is EPEVTQTPSHQVTQMGQEVILRCVPISNHLYFYWYRQILGQKVEFLVSFYNNEISEKSEIFDDQFSVERPDGSNFTLKIRSTKLEDSAMYFCASARGGYNEQFFGPGTRLTVL.

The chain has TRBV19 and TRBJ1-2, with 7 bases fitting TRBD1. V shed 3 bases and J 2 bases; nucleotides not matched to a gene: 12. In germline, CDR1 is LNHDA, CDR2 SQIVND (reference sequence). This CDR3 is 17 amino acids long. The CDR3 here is CASSIVSGGVGNYGYTF. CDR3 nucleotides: TGTGCCAGTAGTATTGTCTCAGGGGGTGTTGGGAACTATGGCTACACCTTC.

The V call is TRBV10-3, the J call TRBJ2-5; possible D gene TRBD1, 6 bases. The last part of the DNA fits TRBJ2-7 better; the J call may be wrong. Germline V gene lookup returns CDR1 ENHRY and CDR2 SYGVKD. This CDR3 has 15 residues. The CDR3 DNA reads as TGTGCCATCAGTGATCCGGGACACTTCTCCTACGAGCAGTACTTC. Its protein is CAISDPGHFSYEQYF.

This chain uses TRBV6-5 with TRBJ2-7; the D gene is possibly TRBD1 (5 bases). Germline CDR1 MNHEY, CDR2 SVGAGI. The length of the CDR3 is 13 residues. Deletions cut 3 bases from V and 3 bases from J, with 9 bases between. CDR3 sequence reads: CASSYDSFYEQYF. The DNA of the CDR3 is TGTGCCAGCAGTTATGACAGTTTCTACGAGCAGTACTTC.

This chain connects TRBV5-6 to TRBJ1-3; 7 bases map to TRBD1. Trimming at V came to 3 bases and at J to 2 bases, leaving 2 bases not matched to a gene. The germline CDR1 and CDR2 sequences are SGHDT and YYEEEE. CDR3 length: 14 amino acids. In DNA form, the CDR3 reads TGTGCCAGCAGCTCGACAGGGACTGGAAACACCATATATTTT. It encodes CASSSTGTGNTIYF.

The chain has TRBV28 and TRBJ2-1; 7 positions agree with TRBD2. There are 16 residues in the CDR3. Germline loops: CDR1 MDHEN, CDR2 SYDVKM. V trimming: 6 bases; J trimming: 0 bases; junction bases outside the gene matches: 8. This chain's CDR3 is CASRASGMSSYNEQFF. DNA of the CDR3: TGTGCCAGCAGGGCTAGCGGAATGAGCTCCTACAATGAGCAGTTCTTC.